A selection of T cell receptor beta chains follows, all from one sample in a study of vaccination and CD4 T cells after COVID-19. TCRdb passed the PCR reads through MiXCR, listing each CDR3 protein once. The top ten hold roughly 3.5% of the sample, which has under 20,000 distinct CDR3 sequences, around 44% seen once. Their cognate antigens are unknown. The material sequenced was CD4+ T cells from blood, cultured in vitro. The receptors shown here come from a human donor who had recovered from COVID-19. CDR3s include the opening cysteine and the closing phenylalanine or tryptophan. The D gene is left open where the match is weak. Where a row states a size, it is once, few, many or the class of an expanded clone; other rows omit it.

cdr3_length	j_call	v_call	d_call	clone_size	cdr3_nt	cdr3_aa
14	TRBJ1-2	TRBV20-1	TRBD1	few	TGCAGTGCTAGCCTTGGACAGGGGAGCTATGGCTACACCTTC	CSASLGQGSYGYTF
12	TRBJ1-5	TRBV2	-	few	TGTGCCAGCAGAACACTTGGGCAGCCCCAGCATTTT	CASRTLGQPQHF
15	TRBJ1-5	TRBV19	-	-	TGTGCCAGTAATCCGGATTTTTATAGCAATCAGCCCCAGCATTTT	CASNPDFYSNQPQHF
14	TRBJ2-3	TRBV12-3/TRBV12-4	-	once	TGTGCCAGCAGTTTAGCCGGGACTGCAGATACGCAGTATTTT	CASSLAGTADTQYF
16	TRBJ2-1	TRBV20-1	TRBD2	-	TGCAGTGCTCCCTTCCAGCTAGCGGGGGACTACAATGAGCAGTTCTTC	CSAPFQLAGDYNEQFF
17	TRBJ2-1	TRBV4-1	TRBD1	-	TGCGCCAGCAGCCTTTTTGCCGGACAGGGGGTGAACAATGAGCAGTTCTTC	CASSLFAGQGVNNEQFF
14	TRBJ2-7	TRBV7-2	-	-	TGTGCCAGCAGCTTAGCGGGAAGTCTAAACGAGCAGTACTTC	CASSLAGSLNEQYF
12	TRBJ2-7	TRBV20-1	-	-	TGCAGTGCTAGAATGGGGGGTGACGAGCAGTACTTC	CSARMGGDEQYF
22	TRBJ2-5	TRBV20-1	TRBD2	-	TGCAGTGCTAGAGATCCCCCTATCCGGGGACGACCGGGACTAGCGGGAGTAGAGACCCAGTACTTC	CSARDPPIRGRPGLAGVETQYF
15	TRBJ1-2	TRBV4-1	-	-	TGCGCCAGCAGCCCACCTCCCCCGGGCGACTATGGCTACACCTTC	CASSPPPPGDYGYTF
15	TRBJ1-5	TRBV5-1	-	-	TGCGCCAGCAGCCCGGGGGCTTATAGCAATCAGCCCCAGCATTTT	CASSPGAYSNQPQHF
15	TRBJ2-7	TRBV7-9	-	-	TGTGCCAGCAGCTTAGGGGGGCGCATAGGCTACGAGCAGTACTTC	CASSLGGRIGYEQYF
15	TRBJ1-5	TRBV6-1	-	-	TGTGCCAGCAGTCGCTTGGCAGGGAGCAATCAGCCCCAGCATTTT	CASSRLAGSNQPQHF
15	TRBJ2-3	TRBV7-8	-	-	TGTGCCAGCAGCTTTTACAGGGTTTACACAGATACGCAGTATTTT	CASSFYRVYTDTQYF
16	TRBJ2-1	TRBV2	TRBD2	-	TGTGCCAGCAGTGTCGTAGTGGCGGGAGGGAACAATGAGCAGTTCTTC	CASSVVVAGGNNEQFF
13	TRBJ1-1	TRBV5-5	-	-	TGTGCCAGCAGCTCCGTTTGGCGGACTGAAGCTTTCTTT	CASSSVWRTEAFF
13	TRBJ2-2	TRBV20-1	TRBD2	-	TGCAGTGTTCGGGAGGGTGGCACCGGGGAGCTGTTTTTT	CSVREGGTGELFF
15	TRBJ1-1	TRBV2	TRBD1	few	TGTGCCAGCAGACCCGGCACGACAGGGGACACTGAAGCTTTCTTT	CASRPGTTGDTEAFF
15	TRBJ2-3	TRBV4-3	-	-	TGCGCCAGCAGCCAAGATTTGGTAGGCACAGATACGCAGTATTTT	CASSQDLVGTDTQYF
16	TRBJ2-2	TRBV19	-	-	TGTGCCAGTAGGAGGGTTGGTAGCGTGGGTGCCGGGGAGCTGTTTTTT	CASRRVGSVGAGELFF
14	TRBJ2-5	TRBV10-3	TRBD2	few	TGTGCCATCAGTGCCGGGACTAGCGCGGAGACCCAGTACTTC	CAISAGTSAETQYF
14	TRBJ2-3	TRBV27	TRBD2	-	TGTGCCAGCAAACCTAGCGGGTGGCGAGATACGCAGTATTTT	CASKPSGWRDTQYF
15	TRBJ1-3	TRBV28	-	-	TGTGCCAGCAGTTATGGGTCCTTCTCTGGAAACACCATATATTTT	CASSYGSFSGNTIYF
20	TRBJ2-1	TRBV2	TRBD1	few	TGTGCCAGCAGTGCCATCCGCGGGACAGGGGGATCCCCATCCTACAATGAGCAGTTCTTC	CASSAIRGTGGSPSYNEQFF
16	TRBJ2-2	TRBV6-1	-	-	TGTGCCAGCAGCAACTACGATAGGGCAAACACCGGGGAGCTGTTTTTT	CASSNYDRANTGELFF
14	TRBJ1-5	TRBV28	TRBD1	-	TGTGCCAGCAGTAGCCACAGGGGGGGGCAGCCCCAGCATTTT	CASSSHRGGQPQHF
17	TRBJ2-7	TRBV20-1	TRBD1	-	TGCAGTGCTAGAGATGGGGACAGGGCTCGCGTTCTATACGAGCAGTACTTC	CSARDGDRARVLYEQYF
15	TRBJ2-1	TRBV11-2	-	-	TGTGCCAGCAGCTTAGATCGAGTGGTAAGTAATGAGCAGTTCTTC	CASSLDRVVSNEQFF
13	TRBJ1-2	TRBV6-5	-	medium-sized	TGTGCCAGCAGTTACGGAGGGGATCCTGGCTACACCTTC	CASSYGGDPGYTF